The T cell receptor (beta chain) under discussion was sequenced for a study of blood T cell repertoires in COVID-19 (dated by TCRdb to about 2020). As for the study more broadly: Samples covering the acute and convalescent phases of COVID-19 were provided by collaborators in the United States, Italy and Spain. Deeply sampled blood TCRbeta repertoires from subjects exposed to, actively infected with, or recovered from COVID-19 were included in the dataset. A de-identified subject ID, COVID-19 status, age in years and sex were almost always included in the sample metadata. The material from the prospective study consisted of cDNA or gDNA derived from T cells, B-cell-depleted T cells, or PBMCs. The repertoires were released in a freely available public database meant as a resource for research on the immune response to SARS-CoV-2. HLA class I and class II types, where available, came from metadata supplied by the sample provider rather than from assay-based typing. The samples were drawn from two sources: the first 160 participants of the ongoing ImmuneRACE study, and 1,200 or so subjects contributed by 6 global collaborators. Summary of the overall study and its limitations: How much clinical and demographic metadata was included differed by source and by participant, and the metadata was provided uncurated.

A second Seattle source provided samples from volunteer blood donors who had recovered from COVID-19. Collaborating institutions collected whole blood in K2EDTA tubes following their own protocols. For TCRbeta analysis, collaborators shipped samples in one of three forms: frozen whole blood, isolated PBMCs, or DNA extracted from either of those sample types. CDR1 and CDR2 are drawn from the germline V gene: SGDLS, YYNGEE. V is pruned by 0 bases and J by 9 bases, leaving 8 bases of the junction without a gene match. The CDR3 runs 15 amino acids, cysteine and phenylalanine included. CDR3 DNA is the only sequence kept; it has 45 bases, read in frame from the first base. On this clone itself: There is no known antigen for this receptor. No much larger clonotype is one base removed from it; base qualities were not supplied.

TCRbeta CDR3 regions were amplified from genomic DNA using the immunoSEQ Assay, a bias-controlled multiplex PCR. In the source study's methods: The number of nucleated cells in each sample was estimated from the amplification of reference gene primers within the assay. To quantify the absolute abundance of each unique TCRbeta CDR3 rearrangement, sequence reads were collapsed and filtered. For each sample, productive Simpson clonality was calculated by taking the square root of Simpson's diversity index across productive rearrangements. Held by TCRdb, this immuneACCESS table contains in-frame sequences only and omits some clones. Under half of the omission traces to an unresolved V gene where checked; the cause of the rest is unknown. V and J calls and clone size are copied from that table; D and trimming were computed from the DNA. The table for this sample lists almost 250,000 clones; more than 75% of them were counted only once. The top ten clonotypes cover 1.6% of the sample.

The sample consisted of peripheral blood. The rearrangement joined TRBV9 to TRBJ2-2; TRBD1 aligns with 7 central bases. The clonotype comes from a woman in her fifties or sixties who had recovered from COVID-19. DNA sequence: TGTGCCAGCAGCGTAGGCAACAGGGGAACAAGGGAGCTGTTTTTT. Its coded protein is CASSVGNRGTRELFF. With the rest looked up from the reference TRBV9 and TRBJ2-2 genes rather than sequenced, the full variable domain is DSGVTQTPKHLITATGQRVTLRCSPRSGDLSVYWYQQSLDQGLQFLIQYYNGEERAKGNILERFSAQQFPDLHSELNLSSLELGDSALYFCASSVGNRGTRELFFGEGSRLTVL.